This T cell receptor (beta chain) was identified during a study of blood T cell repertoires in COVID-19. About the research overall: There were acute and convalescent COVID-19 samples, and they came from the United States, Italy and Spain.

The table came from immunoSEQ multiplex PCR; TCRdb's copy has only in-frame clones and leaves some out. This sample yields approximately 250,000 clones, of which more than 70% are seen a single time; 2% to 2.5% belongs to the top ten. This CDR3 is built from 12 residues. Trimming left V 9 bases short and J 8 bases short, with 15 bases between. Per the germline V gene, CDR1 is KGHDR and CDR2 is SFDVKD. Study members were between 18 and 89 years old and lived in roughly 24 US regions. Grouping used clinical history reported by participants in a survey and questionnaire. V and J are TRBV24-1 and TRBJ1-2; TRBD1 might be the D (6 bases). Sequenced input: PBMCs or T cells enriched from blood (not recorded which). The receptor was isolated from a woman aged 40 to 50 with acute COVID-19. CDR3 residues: CATSRGAGGYTF. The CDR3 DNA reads TGTGCCACCTCGCGGGGGGCGGGAGGCTACACCTTC.